This T cell receptor (beta chain) derives from a study of cytomegalovirus exposure and HLA in healthy donors (dated by TCRdb to 2016 to 2017). As for the study more broadly: According to a later analysis, one platform produced both the roughly 110 validation repertoires and the 670 or so repertoires of the first cohort. Along with the approximately 700-subject first cohort, a separate validation cohort of over a hundred different subjects was used. The study aimed to test whether cataloging public T cell receptors could reveal signatures of past pathogen exposure. To predict cytomegalovirus infection status, the study combined high-throughput TCR immunosequencing, statistical association of individual TCRs with disease status, and machine learning. General findings and caveats noted by the study authors: In the study, around 150 TCR beta chains were listed as associated with cytomegalovirus. In vitro tests confirmed that a few of the cytomegalovirus-associated TCR beta chains recognize cytomegalovirus antigens. A later analysis found that TCRs clustered in the first cohort also tended to co-occur in the approximately 120 validation repertoires, with about 94% of cluster scores above 0. It was suggested by the authors that the approach could potentially be generalized to other disease states and immunological phenotypes. Cytomegalovirus status was reported to be diagnosed by the classifier with high specificity and sensitivity in both the original and validation cohorts. While some public TCRs were present in many individuals, most TCR sequences turned up only very rarely across donors. A later analysis had no HLA typing for the validation cohort, so co-occurrence there was scored across all 130 or so repertoires.

To prepare the library, the immunoSEQ multiplex PCR assay was applied. Regarding the original processing steps: A statistical classification framework was built for diagnosing cytomegalovirus status from the catalog of TCR beta chain sequences. Here the immuneACCESS table is served through TCRdb, limited to in-frame sequences with V and J called. Missing clones are a known gap in these copies; in checked studies unresolved V genes cover under half, and the rest lacks a known reason. Clone size and the V and J calls come from that table; the DNA yielded D and trimming. The sample profile shows tens of thousands of clones; 80% to 90% of them were found once. Around 1.8% of the sample goes to the ten largest clones. The V end loses 4 bases and the J end loses 0 bases, and a stretch of 7 bases separates them. The germline V gene supplies CDR1 WSHSY and CDR2 SAAADI. Spanning cysteine to phenylalanine, the CDR3 consists of 14 amino acids. The read is trimmed to its CDR3 DNA, 42 bases read in frame from base 1.

Separate from the approximately 700-subject first cohort, the validation cohort of 95 to 150 subjects was the group to which the donors belonged. As for this clone: The antigen this receptor binds is unknown. Per-base quality was not reported, and no clone a single base away is much larger than it. The sample holds other DNA sequences that translate to the same CDR3.

This clonotype was sampled from a woman in her late teens or twenties in good health and CMV-seronegative. The chain is made from TRBV10-2 and TRBJ1-5; no confident D gene assignment can be made. Sequencing was done on a sample of PBMCs. The CDR3 protein sequence reads: CASSAGNSNQPQHF. The DNA reads as follows: TGCGCCAGCAGTGCCGGGAATAGCAATCAGCCCCAGCATTTT.